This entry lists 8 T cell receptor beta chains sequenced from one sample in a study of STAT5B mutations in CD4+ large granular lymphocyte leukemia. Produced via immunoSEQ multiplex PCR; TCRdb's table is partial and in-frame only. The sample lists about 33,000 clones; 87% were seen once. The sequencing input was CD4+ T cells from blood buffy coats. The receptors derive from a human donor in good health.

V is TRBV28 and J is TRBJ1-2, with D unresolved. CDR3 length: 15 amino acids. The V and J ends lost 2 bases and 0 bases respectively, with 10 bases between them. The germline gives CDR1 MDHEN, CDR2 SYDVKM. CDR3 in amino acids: CASSLGQAANYGYTF. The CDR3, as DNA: TGTGCCAGCAGTTTAGGGCAGGCCGCTAACTATGGCTACACCTTC.

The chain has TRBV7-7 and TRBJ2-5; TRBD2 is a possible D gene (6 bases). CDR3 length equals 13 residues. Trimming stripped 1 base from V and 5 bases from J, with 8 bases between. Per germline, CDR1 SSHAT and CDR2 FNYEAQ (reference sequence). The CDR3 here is CASSLGGVETQYF. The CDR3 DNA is TGTGCCAGCAGCTTAGGGGGGGTTGAGACCCAGTACTTC. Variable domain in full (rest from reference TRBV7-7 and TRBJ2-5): GAGVSQSPRYKVTKRGQDVTLRCDPISSHATLYWYQQALGQGPEFLTYFNYEAQPDKSGLPSDRFSAERPEGSISTLTIQRTEQRDSAMYRCASSLGGVETQYFGPGTRLLVL.

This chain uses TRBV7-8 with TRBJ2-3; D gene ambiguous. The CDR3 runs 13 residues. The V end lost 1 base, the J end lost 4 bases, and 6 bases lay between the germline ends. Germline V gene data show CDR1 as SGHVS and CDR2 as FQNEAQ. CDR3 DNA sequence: TGTGCCAGCAGCTTAGACGAAGCAGATACGCAGTATTTT. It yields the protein CASSLDEADTQYF. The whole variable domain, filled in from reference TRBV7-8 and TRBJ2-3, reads GAGVSQSPRYKVAKRGQDVALRCDPISGHVSLFWYQQALGQGPEFLTYFQNEAQLDKSGLPSDRFFAERPEGSVSTLKIQRTQQEDSAVYLCASSLDEADTQYFGPGTRLTVL.

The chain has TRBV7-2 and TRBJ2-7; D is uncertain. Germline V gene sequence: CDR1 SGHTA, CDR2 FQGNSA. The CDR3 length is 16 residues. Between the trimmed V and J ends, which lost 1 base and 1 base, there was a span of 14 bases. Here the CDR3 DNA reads TGTGCCAGCAGCTTAGGGACGGCGCTGAGATCCTACGAGCAGTACTTC. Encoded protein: CASSLGTALRSYEQYF.

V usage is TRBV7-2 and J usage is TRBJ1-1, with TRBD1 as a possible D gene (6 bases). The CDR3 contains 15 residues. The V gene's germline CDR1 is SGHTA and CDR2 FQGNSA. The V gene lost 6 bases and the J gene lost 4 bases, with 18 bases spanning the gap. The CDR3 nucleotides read TGTGCCAGCAGGGGTCCAGGGGTTCTTAGCACTGAAGCTTTCTTT. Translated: CASRGPGVLSTEAFF.

CDR3 region: CASSLTPGQGSEKLFF. In DNA form, the CDR3 reads TGTGCCAGCAGCTTAACTCCGGGACAGGGGAGTGAAAAACTGTTTTTT. The chain combines TRBV7-9 with TRBJ1-4; TRBD1 agrees at 10 bases. This CDR3 has 16 amino acids. CDR1 SEHNR and CDR2 FQNEAQ come from the germline V gene (reference sequence). After removal of 2 bases from V and 7 bases from J, the junction contained 7 bases not matched to a gene.

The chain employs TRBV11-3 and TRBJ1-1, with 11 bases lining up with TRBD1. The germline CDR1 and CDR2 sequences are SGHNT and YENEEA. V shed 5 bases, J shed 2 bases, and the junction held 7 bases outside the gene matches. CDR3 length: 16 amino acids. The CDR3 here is CASSPGQGGRNTEAFF. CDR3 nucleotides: TGTGCCAGCAGCCCGGGACAGGGGGGGAGAAACACTGAAGCTTTCTTT.

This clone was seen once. The CDR3 DNA is TGCGCCAGCAGCTTAACTAACAGCGGATACGAGCAGTACTTC. It yields the protein CASSLTNSGYEQYF. The chain combines TRBV5-1 with TRBJ2-7, with a tentative D call TRBD2 (5 bases). V lost 2 bases and J 4 bases, leaving 13 bases between the germline ends. Per the germline V gene, CDR1 is SGHRS and CDR2 is YFSETQ. CDR3 length: 14 amino acids.